This T cell receptor beta chain came from a study of T cells in Graves' hyperthyroidism and ophthalmopathy. For the diagnoses, clinical symptoms, serum thyroxine and TRAb, thyroid ultrasound and orbital computed tomography were used. Source material for PBMCs was 9 to 10 ml fresh peripheral blood. Amplification of TCR beta CDR3 regions used RNA as the template. A first-round RT-PCR of the TCR CDR3 used the HTBI primer set. TCRdb analysed the multiplex PCR reads with MiXCR anew, one entry per CDR3 protein. This sample yields hundreds of thousands of distinct CDR3 sequences, of which 15% to 20% are seen a single time; 45% to 50% belongs to the top ten. The germline V and J ends were trimmed by 6 bases and 3 bases, with 15 bases remaining between them. The CDR3 extends over 15 amino acids. The germline V gene has CDR1 MDHEN and CDR2 SYDVKM. Study-wide findings and caveats: Before onset, ophthalmopathy was predicted by the model a median around 6 months earlier. Ophthalmopathy cases were set apart from stable hyperthyroidism by a 13 V-J model.

This clonotype occurred many times. Its antigen remains unknown. The sequence derives from a middle-aged man with Graves' ophthalmopathy. The chain couples TRBV28 to TRBJ2-1, with a tentative D call TRBD2 (6 bases). The sequenced sample was blood. The chain's CDR3 is CASRQGPGGYNEQFF. As DNA, the CDR3 is TGTGCCAGCAGACAAGGACCCGGGGGCTACAATGAGCAGTTCTTC.